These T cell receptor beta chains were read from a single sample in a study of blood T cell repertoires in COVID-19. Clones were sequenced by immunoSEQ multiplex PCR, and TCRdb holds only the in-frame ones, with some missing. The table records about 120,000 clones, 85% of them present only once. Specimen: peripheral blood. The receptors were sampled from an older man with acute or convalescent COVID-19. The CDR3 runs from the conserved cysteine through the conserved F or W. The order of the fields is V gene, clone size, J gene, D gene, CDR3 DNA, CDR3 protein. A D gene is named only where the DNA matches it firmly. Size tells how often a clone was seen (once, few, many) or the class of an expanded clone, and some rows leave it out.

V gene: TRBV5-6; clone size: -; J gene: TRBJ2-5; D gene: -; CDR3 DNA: TGTGCCAGCAGCTTGGGAGCGAAACAAGAGACCCAGTACTTC; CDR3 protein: CASSLGAKQETQYF
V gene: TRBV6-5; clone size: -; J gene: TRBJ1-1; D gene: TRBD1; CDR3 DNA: TGTGCCAGCAGGGGGCAGGGGGTCCTGAACACTGAAGCTTTCTTT; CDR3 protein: CASRGQGVLNTEAFF
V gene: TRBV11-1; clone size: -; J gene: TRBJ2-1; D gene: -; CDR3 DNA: TGTGCCAGCAGCTTAGGCGGGGAGTACAATGAGCAGTTCTTC; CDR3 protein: CASSLGGEYNEQFF
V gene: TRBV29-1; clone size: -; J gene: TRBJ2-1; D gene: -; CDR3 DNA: TGCAGCGTTGAACGCAGGTACGACAATGAGCAGTTCTTC; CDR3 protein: CSVERRYDNEQFF
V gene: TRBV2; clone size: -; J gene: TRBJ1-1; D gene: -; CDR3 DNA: TGTGCCAGCAGATACGGGAACACTGAAGCTTTCTTT; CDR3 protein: CASRYGNTEAFF
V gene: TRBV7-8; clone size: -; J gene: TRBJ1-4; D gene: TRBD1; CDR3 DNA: TGTGCCAGCAGCTTAGGGGACAGGGGGGTACGGGGAAAACTGTTTTTT; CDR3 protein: CASSLGDRGVRGKLFF
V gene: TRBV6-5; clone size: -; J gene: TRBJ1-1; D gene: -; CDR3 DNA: TGTGCCAGCAGTTACAAGACACTCATGATGAACACTGAAGCTTTCTTT; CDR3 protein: CASSYKTLMMNTEAFF
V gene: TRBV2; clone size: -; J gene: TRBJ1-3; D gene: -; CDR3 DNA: TGTGCCAGCAGCGCCGAGGGCTCTGGAAACACCATATATTTT; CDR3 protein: CASSAEGSGNTIYF
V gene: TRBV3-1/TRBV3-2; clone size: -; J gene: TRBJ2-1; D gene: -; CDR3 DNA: TGTGCCAGCAGCCCTACCCTCGGCGTAGCGGTCCAGCAGTTCTTC; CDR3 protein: CASSPTLGVAVQQFF
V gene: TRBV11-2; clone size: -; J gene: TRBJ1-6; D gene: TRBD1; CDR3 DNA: TGTGCCAGCACGGCTACCGGGACAGTCTATAATTCACCCCTCCACTTT; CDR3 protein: CASTATGTVYNSPLHF
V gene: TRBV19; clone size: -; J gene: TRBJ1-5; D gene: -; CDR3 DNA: TGTGCCAGTAGTATAGGCAGGGGCAATCAGCCCCAGCATTTT; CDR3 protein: CASSIGRGNQPQHF
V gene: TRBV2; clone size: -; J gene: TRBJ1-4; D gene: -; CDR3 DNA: TGTGCCAGCAGTGAATATACAGGGATGGGTGAAAAACTGTTTTTT; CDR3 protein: CASSEYTGMGEKLFF
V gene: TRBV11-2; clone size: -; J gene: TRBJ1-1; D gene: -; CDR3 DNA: TGTGCCAGCAGCTTAGGGGCGAACACTGAAGCTTTCTTT; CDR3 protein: CASSLGANTEAFF
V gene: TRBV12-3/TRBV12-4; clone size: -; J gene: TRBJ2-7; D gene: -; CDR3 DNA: TGTGCCAGCAGTTTAGACTTGACCTACGAGCAGTACTTC; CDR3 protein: CASSLDLTYEQYF
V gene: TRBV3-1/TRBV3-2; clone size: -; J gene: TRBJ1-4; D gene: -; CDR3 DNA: TGTGCCAGCAGCCAAGCAGGGGAGGGTGAAAAACTGTTTTTT; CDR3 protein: CASSQAGEGEKLFF
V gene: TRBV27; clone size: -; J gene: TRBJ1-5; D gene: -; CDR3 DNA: TGTGCCAGCAGTCCAGGGCCGGCTCAGCCCCAGCATTTT; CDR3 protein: CASSPGPAQPQHF
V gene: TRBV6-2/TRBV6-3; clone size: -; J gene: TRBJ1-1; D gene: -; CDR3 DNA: TGTGCCAGCAGTTACTCGTCTCACACTGAAGCTTTCTTT; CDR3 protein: CASSYSSHTEAFF
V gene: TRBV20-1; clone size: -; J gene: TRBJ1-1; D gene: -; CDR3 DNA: TGCAGTGGGGGAGCAGACACTGAAGCTTTCTTT; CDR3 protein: CSGGADTEAFF
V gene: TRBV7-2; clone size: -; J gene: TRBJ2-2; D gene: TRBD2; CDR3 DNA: TGTGCCAGCAGCCCACCCGGGGGTTGGGGGGGGGCGAACACCGGGGAGCTGTTTTTT; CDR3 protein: CASSPPGGWGGANTGELFF
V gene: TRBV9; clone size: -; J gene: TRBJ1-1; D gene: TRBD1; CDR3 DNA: TGTGCCAGCAGCGTAGCAAGGGACAGGGGGCGCGGTGAAGCTTTCTTT; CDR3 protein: CASSVARDRGRGEAFF
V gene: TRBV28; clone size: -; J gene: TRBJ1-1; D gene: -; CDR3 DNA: TGTGCCAGCACCCTCCGCGGGGGGCTGAACACTGAAGCTTTCTTT; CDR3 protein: CASTLRGGLNTEAFF
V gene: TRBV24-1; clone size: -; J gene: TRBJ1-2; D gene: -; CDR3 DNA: TGTGCCACCAGTGGGCCGACGGGGAACTATGGCTACACCTTC; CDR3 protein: CATSGPTGNYGYTF
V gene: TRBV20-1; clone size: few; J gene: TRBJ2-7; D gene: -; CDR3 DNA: TGCAGTGCTCCGTTAGTTTACGAGCAGTACTTC; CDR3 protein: CSAPLVYEQYF
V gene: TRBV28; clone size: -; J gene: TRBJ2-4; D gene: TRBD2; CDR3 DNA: TGTGCCAGCAGTCCAGGGAGGGTAAACATTCAGTACTTC; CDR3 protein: CASSPGRVNIQYF
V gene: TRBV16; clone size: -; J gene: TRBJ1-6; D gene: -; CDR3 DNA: TGTGCCAGCAGCCTACGACAGTATTCACCCCTCCACTTT; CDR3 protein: CASSLRQYSPLHF
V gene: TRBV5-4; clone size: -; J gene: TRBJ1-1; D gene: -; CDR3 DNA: TGTGCCAGCAGCTTCGAGGATGACACTGAAGCTTTCTTT; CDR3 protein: CASSFEDDTEAFF
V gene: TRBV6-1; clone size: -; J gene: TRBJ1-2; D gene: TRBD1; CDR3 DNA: TGTGCCAGCAGTGAATCGGACAGGGTAGGAGGCTACACCTTC; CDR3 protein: CASSESDRVGGYTF
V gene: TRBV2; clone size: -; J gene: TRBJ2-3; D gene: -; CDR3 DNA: TGTGCCAGCAGTGGGGGCTGGAGCGGGAGCACAGATACGCAGTATTTT; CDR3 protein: CASSGGWSGSTDTQYF
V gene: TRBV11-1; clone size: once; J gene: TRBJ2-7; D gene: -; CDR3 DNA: TGTGCCAGCAGCCAATGGGACTTTTCCCCTAACGAGCAGTACTTC; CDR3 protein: CASSQWDFSPNEQYF
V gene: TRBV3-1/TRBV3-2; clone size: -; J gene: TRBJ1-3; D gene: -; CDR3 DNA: TGTGCCAGCAGCCGCCTCTCCGGAGGCCGCTCTGGAAACACCATATATTTT; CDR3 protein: CASSRLSGGRSGNTIYF
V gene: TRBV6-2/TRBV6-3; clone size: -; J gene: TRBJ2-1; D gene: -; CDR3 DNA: TGTGCCAGCAGTTACCGAGCCTCATACGACTCCTACAATGAGCAGTTCTTC; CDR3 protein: CASSYRASYDSYNEQFF
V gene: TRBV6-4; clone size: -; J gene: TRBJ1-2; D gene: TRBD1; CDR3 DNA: TGTGCCAGCAGTGACAGACAGGGGCTGGATGGCTACACCTTC; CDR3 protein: CASSDRQGLDGYTF
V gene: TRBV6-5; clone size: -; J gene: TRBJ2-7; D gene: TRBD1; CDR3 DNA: TGTGCCAGCAGCCGAGGGACAGGGGGCGGTGAGCAGTACTTC; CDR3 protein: CASSRGTGGGEQYF
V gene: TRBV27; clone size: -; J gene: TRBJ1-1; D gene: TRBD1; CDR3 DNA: TGTGCCAGCACCAAGGGAGACAGGGGGGGACAGGGTGAAGCTTTCTTT; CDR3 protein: CASTKGDRGGQGEAFF
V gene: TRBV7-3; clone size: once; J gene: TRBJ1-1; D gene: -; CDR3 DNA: TGTGCCAGCAGCTTAGGGGGGACTGTATCTGAAGCTTTCTTT; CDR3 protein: CASSLGGTVSEAFF
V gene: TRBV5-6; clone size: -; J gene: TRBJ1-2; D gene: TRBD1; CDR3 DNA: TGTGCCAGCAGGCGGAACAGGGGCTATGGCTACACCTTC; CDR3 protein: CASRRNRGYGYTF
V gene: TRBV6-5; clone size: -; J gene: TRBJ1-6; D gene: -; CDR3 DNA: TGTGCCAGCACAAAGGGTGGAGGGCAGTACTCACCCCTCCACTTT; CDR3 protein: CASTKGGGQYSPLHF
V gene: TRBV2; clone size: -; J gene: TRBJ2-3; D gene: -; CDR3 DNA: TGTGCCAACTCGCTAGCTACTCGCACAGATACGCAGTATTTT; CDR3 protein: CANSLATRTDTQYF
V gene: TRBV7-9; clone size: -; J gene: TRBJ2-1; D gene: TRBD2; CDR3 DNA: TGTGCCAGCAGCCCTACTAGCGGGAGGGCCGATGAGCAGTTCTTC; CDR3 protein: CASSPTSGRADEQFF
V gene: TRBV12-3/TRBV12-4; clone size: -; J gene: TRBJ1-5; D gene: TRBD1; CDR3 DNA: TGTGCCAGCAGTCCACAGGGGTGGCAGCCCCAGCATTTT; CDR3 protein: CASSPQGWQPQHF
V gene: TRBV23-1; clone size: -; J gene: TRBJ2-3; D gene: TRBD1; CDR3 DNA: TGCGCCAGCAGTCAGCCGGGACAGGGCGCAGATACGCAGTATTTT; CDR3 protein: CASSQPGQGADTQYF
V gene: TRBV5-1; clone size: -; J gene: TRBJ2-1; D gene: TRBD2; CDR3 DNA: TGCGCCAGCAGCTTGGAAGGGGGGACTAGCGGGGCTGAGCAGTTCTTC; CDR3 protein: CASSLEGGTSGAEQFF